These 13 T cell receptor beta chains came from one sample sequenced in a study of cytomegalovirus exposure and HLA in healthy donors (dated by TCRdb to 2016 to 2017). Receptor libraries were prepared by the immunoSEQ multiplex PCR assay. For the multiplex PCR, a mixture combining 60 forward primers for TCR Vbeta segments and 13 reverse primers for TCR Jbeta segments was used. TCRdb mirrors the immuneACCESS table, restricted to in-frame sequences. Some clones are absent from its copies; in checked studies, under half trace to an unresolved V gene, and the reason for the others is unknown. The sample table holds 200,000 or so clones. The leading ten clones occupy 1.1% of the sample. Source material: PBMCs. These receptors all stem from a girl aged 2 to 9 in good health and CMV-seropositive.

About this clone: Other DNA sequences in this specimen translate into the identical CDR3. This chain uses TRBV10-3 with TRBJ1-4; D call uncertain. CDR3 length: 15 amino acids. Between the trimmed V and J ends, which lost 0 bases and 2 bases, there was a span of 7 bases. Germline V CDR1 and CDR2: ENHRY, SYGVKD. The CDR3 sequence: CAISESSGTNEKLFF. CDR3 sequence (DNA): TGTGCCATCAGTGAGTCCTCGGGGACTAATGAAAAACTGTTTTTT.

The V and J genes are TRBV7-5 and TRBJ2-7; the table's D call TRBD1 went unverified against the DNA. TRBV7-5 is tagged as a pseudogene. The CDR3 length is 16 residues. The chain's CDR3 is CVRSLKTDRGAYEQYF. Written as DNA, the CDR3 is TGTGTCAGAAGCTTAAAGACGGACAGGGGTGCCTACGAGCAGTACTTC.

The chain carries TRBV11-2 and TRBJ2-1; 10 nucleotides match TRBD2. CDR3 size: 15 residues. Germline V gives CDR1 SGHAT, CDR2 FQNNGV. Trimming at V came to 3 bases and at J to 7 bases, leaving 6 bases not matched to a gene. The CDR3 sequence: CASSFQLAGQNEQFF. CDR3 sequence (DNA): TGTGCCAGCAGCTTCCAACTAGCGGGGCAGAATGAGCAGTTCTTC.

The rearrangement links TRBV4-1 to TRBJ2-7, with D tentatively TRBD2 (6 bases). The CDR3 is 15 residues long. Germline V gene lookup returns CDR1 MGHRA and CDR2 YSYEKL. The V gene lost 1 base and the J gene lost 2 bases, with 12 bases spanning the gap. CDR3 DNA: TGCGCCAGCAGCCAAGGATCAGCGGGTACCTACGAGCAGTACTTC. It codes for CASSQGSAGTYEQYF.

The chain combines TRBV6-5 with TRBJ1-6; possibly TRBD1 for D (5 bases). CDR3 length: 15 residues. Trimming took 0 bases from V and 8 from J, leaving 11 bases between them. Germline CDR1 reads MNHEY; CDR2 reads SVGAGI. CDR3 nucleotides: TGTGCCAGCAGTTACTCGACAGCTTCCTATTCACCCCTCCACTTT. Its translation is CASSYSTASYSPLHF.

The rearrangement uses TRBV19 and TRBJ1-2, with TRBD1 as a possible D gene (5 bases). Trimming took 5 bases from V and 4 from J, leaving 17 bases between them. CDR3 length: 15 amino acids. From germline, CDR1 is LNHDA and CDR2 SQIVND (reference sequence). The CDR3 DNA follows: TGTGCCAGTAGTTCTCCCAGGGATTCGGGCTATGGCTACACCTTC. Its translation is CASSSPRDSGYGYTF.

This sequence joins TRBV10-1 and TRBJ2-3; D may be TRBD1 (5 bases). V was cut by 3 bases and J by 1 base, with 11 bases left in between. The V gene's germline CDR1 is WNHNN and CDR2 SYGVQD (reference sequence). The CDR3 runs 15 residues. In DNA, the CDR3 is TGCGCCAGCAGTGACAGGGAAAGCGGCACAGATACGCAGTATTTT. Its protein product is CASSDRESGTDTQYF.

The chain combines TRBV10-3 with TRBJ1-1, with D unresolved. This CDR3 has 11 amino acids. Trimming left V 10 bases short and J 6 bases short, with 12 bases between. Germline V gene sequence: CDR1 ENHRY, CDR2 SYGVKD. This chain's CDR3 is CATLTNAEAFF. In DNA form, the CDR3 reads TGTGCCACCTTGACTAATGCTGAAGCTTTCTTT.

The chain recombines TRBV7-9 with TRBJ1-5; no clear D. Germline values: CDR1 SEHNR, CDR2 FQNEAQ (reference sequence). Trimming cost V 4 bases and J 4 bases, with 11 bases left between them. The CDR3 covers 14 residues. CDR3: CASSSFGANQPQHF. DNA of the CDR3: TGTGCCAGCAGCTCCTTTGGAGCAAATCAGCCCCAGCATTTT.

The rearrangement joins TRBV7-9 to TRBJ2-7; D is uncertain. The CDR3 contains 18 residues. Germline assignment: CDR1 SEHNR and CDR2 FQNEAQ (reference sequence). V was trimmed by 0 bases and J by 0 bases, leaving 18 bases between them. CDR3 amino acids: CASSLARGAGDFSYEQYF. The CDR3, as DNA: TGTGCCAGCAGCTTAGCACGCGGCGCTGGTGACTTCTCCTACGAGCAGTACTTC. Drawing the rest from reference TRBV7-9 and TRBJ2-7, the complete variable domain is DTGVSQNPRHKITKRGQNVTFRCDPISEHNRLYWYRQTLGQGPEFLTYFQNEAQLEKSRLLSDRFSAERPKGSFSTLEIQRTEQGDSAMYLCASSLARGAGDFSYEQYFGPGTRLTVT.

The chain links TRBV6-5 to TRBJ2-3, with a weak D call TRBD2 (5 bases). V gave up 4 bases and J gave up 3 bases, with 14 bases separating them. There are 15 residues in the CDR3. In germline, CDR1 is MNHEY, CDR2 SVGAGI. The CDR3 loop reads CASSSGRTRTDTQYF. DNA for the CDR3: TGTGCCAGCAGTTCGGGGAGAACAAGAACAGATACGCAGTATTTT.

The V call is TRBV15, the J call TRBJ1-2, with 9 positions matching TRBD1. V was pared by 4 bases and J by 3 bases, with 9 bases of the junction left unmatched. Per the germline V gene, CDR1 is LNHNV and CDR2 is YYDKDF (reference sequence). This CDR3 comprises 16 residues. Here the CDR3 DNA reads TGTGCCACCAGCAACGGACAGGGGCCCTGGGACTATGGCTACACCTTC. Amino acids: CATSNGQGPWDYGYTF.

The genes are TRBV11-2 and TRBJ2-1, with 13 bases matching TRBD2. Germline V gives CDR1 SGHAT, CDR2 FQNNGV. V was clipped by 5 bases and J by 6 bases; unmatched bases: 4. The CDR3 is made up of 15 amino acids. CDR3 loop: CASSPTSGGGNEQFF. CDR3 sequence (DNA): TGTGCCAGCAGCCCCACTAGCGGGGGGGGCAATGAGCAGTTCTTC.